Given below is one TCR beta chain in context. Its antigen is still unknown. Donors showed nominal health when sampled, although they likely had unrecorded immune exposures. The PCR ran on 60 Vbeta and 13 Jbeta primers. Assay: immunoSEQ multiplex PCR; the TCRdb copy retains only in-frame clones and omits some. This sample has 100,000 or so clones, with roughly four fifths found just once. This specimen belongs to a study of cytomegalovirus exposure and HLA in healthy donors. This CDR3 comprises 16 residues. Germline values: CDR1 LGHNA, CDR2 YNFKEQ. V was clipped by 1 base and J by 8 bases; unmatched bases: 5. Findings of the study overall: Specificity for CMV antigens was confirmed in vitro for a few of the CMV-associated chains.

This sequence joins TRBV4-2 and TRBJ2-3; TRBD2 aligns across 14 bases. The source is a man between 25 and 39 years old in good health and CMV-seropositive. Sequences were obtained from PBMCs. CDR3 amino acids: CASSQATSGREGTQYF. CDR3 nucleotides: TGTGCCAGCAGCCAAGCGACTAGCGGGAGGGAGGGTACGCAGTATTTT.